Below are 8 T cell receptor beta chains sequenced from a single sample in a study of blood T cell repertoires in COVID-19. Method: immunoSEQ multiplex PCR; TCRdb's copy keeps in-frame clones and lacks some. The repertoire holds roughly 200,000 clones, roughly 80% seen once, with roughly 13% in the top ten. The sample comprised peripheral blood. Receptor source: a man aged 50-60 years who had recovered from COVID-19.

The rearrangement links TRBV11-2 to TRBJ1-5; 7 positions match TRBD1. The CDR3 is 15 residues long. V lost 5 bases, J lost 2 bases, and 6 bases stayed unmatched. The germline V gene has CDR1 SGHAT and CDR2 FQNNGV. CDR3 sequence reads: CASSLIGTGNQPQHF. CDR3 in DNA: TGTGCCAGCAGCCTGATCGGGACAGGCAATCAGCCCCAGCATTTT.

The V and J genes are TRBV6-5 and TRBJ1-1; D unresolved. Trimming cost V 6 bases and J 1 base, with 9 bases left between them. This CDR3 has 13 amino acids. Per germline, CDR1 MNHEY and CDR2 SVGAGI. The CDR3 bases are TGTGCCAGCAGATATTACAAGAACACTGAAGCTTTCTTT. Translation gives CASRYYKNTEAFF.

V is TRBV28 and J is TRBJ1-5, with 7 bases lining up with TRBD1. Per the germline V gene, CDR1 is MDHEN and CDR2 is SYDVKM. V shed 6 bases and J 1 base; nucleotides not matched to a gene: 6. The CDR3 runs 15 residues. As DNA, the CDR3 is TGTGCCAGCAGACTCCGGGACAGAAGCAATCAGCCCCAGCATTTT. Protein sequence: CASRLRDRSNQPQHF. The full variable domain, rest sourced from reference TRBV28 and TRBJ1-5, is DVKVTQSSRYLVKRTGEKVFLECVQDMDHENMFWYRQDPGLGLRLIYFSYDVKMKEKGDIPEGYSVSREKKERFSLILESASTNQTSMYLCASRLRDRSNQPQHFGDGTRLSIL.

V and J are TRBV4-2 and TRBJ2-1, with D perhaps TRBD2 (6 bases). Trimming removed 0 bases from V and 9 bases from J, with 12 bases in between. Germline-derived CDR1 and CDR2 are LGHNA and YNFKEQ. CDR3 length: 14 amino acids. CDR3 residues: CASSQEGWGGEQFF. The CDR3 nucleotides are TGTGCCAGCAGCCAAGAGGGGTGGGGAGGTGAGCAGTTCTTC.

CDR3 sequence: CASSQDIPPQVLGYGYTF. The CDR3 nucleotides are TGCGCCAGCAGCCAAGATATTCCTCCCCAGGTTTTGGGCTATGGCTACACCTTC. V is TRBV4-3 and J is TRBJ1-2; the D is unclear. Trimming removed 0 bases from V and 4 bases from J, with 21 bases in between. Germline V lookup: CDR1 LGHNA, CDR2 YSLEER. This CDR3 is 18 amino acids long.

This clone was seen once. The J gene is TRBJ1-2, the V gene TRBV3-1 (or the pseudogene TRBV3-2), with D possibly TRBD1 on 6 matching bases. This CDR3 region has 15 residues. CDR1 and CDR2 (germline): LGHDT, YNNKEL (reference sequence). Trimming shortened V by 2 bases and J by 6 bases, and 16 bases separated the two germline ends. CDR3: CASSQTVWGRDGYTF. In DNA, the CDR3 is TGTGCCAGCAGCCAAACGGTCTGGGGGCGGGATGGCTACACCTTC.

The rearrangement links TRBV19 to TRBJ2-3; 11 nucleotides line up with TRBD1. V shed 5 bases, J shed 3 bases, and the junction held 10 bases outside the gene matches. Germline V gives CDR1 LNHDA, CDR2 SQIVND (reference sequence). This CDR3 has 17 amino acids. CDR3 DNA sequence: TGTGCCAGTAGTTCCGGACAGGGGGCATTAGGGACAGATACGCAGTATTTT. Amino acid sequence: CASSSGQGALGTDTQYF.

The J gene is TRBJ2-7, the V gene TRBV25-1; 11 bases are shared with TRBD2. CDR1 and CDR2 from the germline V gene are MGHDK and SYGVNS. The J segment lost 6 bases and the V segment lost 3 bases, leaving 10 bases of the junction unmatched. The CDR3 spans 16 residues. The CDR3 spells CASSESLAGAFSEQYF. The CDR3 bases are TGTGCCAGCAGTGAGTCACTAGCGGGAGCCTTTTCCGAGCAGTACTTC.